This T cell receptor beta chain was observed in a study of T cell responses to AZD1222 COVID-19 vaccine. Assay used: immunoSEQ multiplex PCR; TCRdb lists only in-frame clones, some missing. The profile covers some 160,000 clones, with about nine tenths appearing a single time and less than 2% taken by the ten largest. Study-wide results and caveats: A rise in Spike-specific TCR breadth and depth followed two AZD1222 doses.

The junction had 11 bases not matched to a gene; V was cut back by 1 base and J by 5 bases. The CDR3 consists of 16 residues. Germline V CDR1 and CDR2: SGHNT, YYREEE (reference sequence). Of note for this clone: What it recognizes is unknown.

The gene calls are TRBV5-4 and TRBJ2-7; 8 bases match TRBD2. Sequenced material: peripheral blood, taken 28 days after the second AZD1222 dose. This receptor was taken from an adult who received the AZD1222 COVID-19 vaccine. CDR3 DNA: TGTGCCAGCAGCTTGAAAAGGACTAGCCCTCTCGACGAGCAGTACTTC. It translates to CASSLKRTSPLDEQYF.